This T cell receptor (beta chain) was identified in a study of cytomegalovirus exposure and HLA in healthy donors. Broader study findings: A later analysis by the authors found several of the most significant clusters apparently linked to common viral pathogens. Most of the TCR beta V segments (in an earlier analysis) were productive either about 87% or about 30% of the time.

The PCR contained 60 Vbeta and 13 Jbeta primers. Clones were sequenced by immunoSEQ multiplex PCR, and TCRdb holds only the in-frame ones, with some missing. The sample lists a few hundred thousand clones, around 80% seen once, with about 0.3% in the top ten. The V and J ends lost 7 bases and 4 bases, in that order; junction bases with no gene match: 4. The V gene's germline CDR1 is SNHLY and CDR2 FYNNEI. This CDR3 is built from 13 residues. About this clone: Its antigen is as yet unknown.

V gene TRBV2 combines with J gene TRBJ2-7, with 10 bases fitting TRBD2. The TCR comes from a girl aged 2-10 years in good health and CMV-seronegative. What was sequenced was PBMCs. The CDR3 here is CASTSGGRYEQYF. CDR3 in DNA: TGTGCCAGCACTAGCGGGGGACGGTACGAGCAGTACTTC.